The present T cell receptor beta chain was sequenced within a study of cytomegalovirus exposure and HLA in healthy donors. The CDR3 runs 15 residues. Germline lookup yields CDR1 GTSNPN and CDR2 SVGIG (reference sequence). With 1 base clipped from V and 12 bases from J, the junction kept 14 bases outside the gene matches. Amplification used 60 Vbeta primers and 13 Jbeta primers. Using immunoSEQ multiplex PCR, the repertoire was profiled, and TCRdb retains in-frame clones only, with some absent. This table has 95,000 to 110,000 clones, over 75% appearing once. A remark on this clone: As yet, its antigen is unknown.

Points from the study as a whole: The authors judged a highly shared variant cluster likely a sequencing artifact. Researchers catalogued roughly 150 TCR beta chains as cytomegalovirus-associated. It was confirmed in vitro that three of the CMV-associated chains were specific for CMV antigens.

The clonotype originates from a man aged 30-40 years in good health and CMV-seronegative. This rearrangement joins TRBV30 to TRBJ2-1; TRBD2 matches 8 bases. The sample consisted of PBMCs. The CDR3 bases are TGTGCCTGGAGTGACGGCGGGGGGTCCTCCGTTGGGCAGTTCTTC. It translates to CAWSDGGGSSVGQFF.